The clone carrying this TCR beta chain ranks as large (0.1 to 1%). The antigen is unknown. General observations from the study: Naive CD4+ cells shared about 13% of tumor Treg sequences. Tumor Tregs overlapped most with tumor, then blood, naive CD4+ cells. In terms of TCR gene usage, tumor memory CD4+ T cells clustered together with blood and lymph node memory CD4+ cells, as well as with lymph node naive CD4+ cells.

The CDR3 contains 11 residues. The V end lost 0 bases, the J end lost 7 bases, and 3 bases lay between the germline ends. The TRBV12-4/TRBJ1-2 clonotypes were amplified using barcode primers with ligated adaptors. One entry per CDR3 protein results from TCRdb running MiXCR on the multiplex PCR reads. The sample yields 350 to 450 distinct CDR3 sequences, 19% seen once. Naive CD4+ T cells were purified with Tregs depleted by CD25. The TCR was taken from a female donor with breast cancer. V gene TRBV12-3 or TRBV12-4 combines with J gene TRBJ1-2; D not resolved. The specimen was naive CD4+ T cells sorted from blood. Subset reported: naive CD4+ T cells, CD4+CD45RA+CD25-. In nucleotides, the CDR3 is TGTGCCAGCAGTTTAGCCGGTGGCTACACCTTC. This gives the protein CASSLAGGYTF.